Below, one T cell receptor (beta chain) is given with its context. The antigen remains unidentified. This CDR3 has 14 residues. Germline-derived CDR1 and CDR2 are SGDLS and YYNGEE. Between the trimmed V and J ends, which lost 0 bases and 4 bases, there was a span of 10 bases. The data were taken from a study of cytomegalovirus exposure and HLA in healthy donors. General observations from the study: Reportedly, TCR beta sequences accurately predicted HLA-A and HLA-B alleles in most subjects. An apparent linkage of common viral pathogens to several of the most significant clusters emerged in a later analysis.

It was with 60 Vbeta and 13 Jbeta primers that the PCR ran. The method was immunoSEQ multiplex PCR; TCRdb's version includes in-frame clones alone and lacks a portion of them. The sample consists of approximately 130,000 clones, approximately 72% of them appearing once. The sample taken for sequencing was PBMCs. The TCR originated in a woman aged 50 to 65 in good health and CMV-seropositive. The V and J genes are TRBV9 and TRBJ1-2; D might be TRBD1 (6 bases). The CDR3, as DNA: TGTGCCAGCAGCGTAGGGGGGCAGGCCTATGGCTACACCTTC. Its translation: CASSVGGQAYGYTF.